Listed below are T cell receptor beta chains from one sample, sequenced in a study of T cell responses to AZD1222 COVID-19 vaccine. Generated by immunoSEQ multiplex PCR, the TCRdb table keeps only in-frame clones and is missing some. The table lists fewer than 250,000 clones, 85% to 95% of them singletons. The specimen comprised peripheral blood, sampled on day 0 of AZD1222 vaccination. The receptors shown here come from an adult in good health. The CDR3 runs from the conserved cysteine through the conserved F or W. Each record gives: CDR3 protein, CDR3 DNA, clone size, J gene, D gene, V gene. The D gene is left open where the match is weak. Only some rows state a clone size, as once, few, many or a class for expanded clones.

cdr3_aa: CASSATGVTPNEKLFF
cdr3_nt: TGTGCCAGCAGTGCCACGGGAGTAACACCTAATGAAAAACTGTTTTTT
clone_size: NA
j_call: TRBJ1-4
d_call: NA
v_call: TRBV28

cdr3_aa: CASSLEGGGVSGRRAFF
cdr3_nt: TGTGCCAGCAGCTTAGAAGGAGGCGGCGTTTCGGGCCGTAGGGCTTTCTTT
clone_size: NA
j_call: TRBJ1-1
d_call: NA
v_call: TRBV7-2

cdr3_aa: CASKLIGPPEFYTF
cdr3_nt: TGTGCCAGCAAACTGATCGGACCTCCAGAATTCTACACCTTC
clone_size: NA
j_call: TRBJ1-2
d_call: NA
v_call: TRBV6-5

cdr3_aa: CASSLERVSLTGELFF
cdr3_nt: TGTGCCAGCAGCTTAGAAAGGGTTAGCCTCACCGGGGAGCTGTTTTTT
clone_size: NA
j_call: TRBJ2-2
d_call: NA
v_call: TRBV11-2

cdr3_aa: CASSFSGTYNEQFF
cdr3_nt: TGTGCCAGCAGCTTCAGCGGCACCTACAATGAGCAGTTCTTC
clone_size: NA
j_call: TRBJ2-1
d_call: NA
v_call: TRBV5-6

cdr3_aa: CSASAATDTQYF
cdr3_nt: TGCAGTGCTAGTGCCGCCACAGATACGCAGTATTTT
clone_size: NA
j_call: TRBJ2-3
d_call: NA
v_call: TRBV20-1

cdr3_aa: CASSLERRGGPPQQPQHF
cdr3_nt: TGTGCCAGCAGCTTAGAGCGGAGAGGGGGGCCACCCCAGCAGCCCCAGCATTTT
clone_size: once
j_call: TRBJ1-5
d_call: NA
v_call: TRBV7-8

cdr3_aa: CATSRESGETQYF
cdr3_nt: TGTGCCACCAGCAGAGAGTCCGGGGAGACCCAGTACTTC
clone_size: NA
j_call: TRBJ2-5
d_call: NA
v_call: TRBV15

cdr3_aa: CAFEQGMGYNSPLHF
cdr3_nt: TGTGCCTTTGAACAGGGCATGGGATATAATTCACCCCTCCACTTT
clone_size: NA
j_call: TRBJ1-6
d_call: NA
v_call: TRBV30

cdr3_aa: CASKDSSYEQYF
cdr3_nt: TGCGCCAGCAAGGACAGCTCCTACGAGCAGTACTTC
clone_size: NA
j_call: TRBJ2-7
d_call: NA
v_call: TRBV10-2

cdr3_aa: CASSSRQGVTIYGYTF
cdr3_nt: TGTGCCAGCAGCTCCCGACAGGGGGTTACCATCTATGGCTACACCTTC
clone_size: NA
j_call: TRBJ1-2
d_call: TRBD1
v_call: TRBV11-1

cdr3_aa: CASSLAKRTGERHTQYF
cdr3_nt: TGTGCCAGCAGCTTGGCAAAGAGGACAGGGGAACGTCATACGCAGTATTTT
clone_size: NA
j_call: TRBJ2-3
d_call: TRBD1
v_call: TRBV5-6

cdr3_aa: CASSPRDRADSPLHF
cdr3_nt: TGTGCCAGCAGCCCCCGGGACAGGGCGGATTCACCCCTCCACTTT
clone_size: once
j_call: TRBJ1-6
d_call: TRBD1
v_call: TRBV4-2

cdr3_aa: CASSLEGSSYTEAFF
cdr3_nt: TGTGCCAGCAGTTTAGAGGGTTCTAGTTATACTGAAGCTTTCTTT
clone_size: NA
j_call: TRBJ1-1
d_call: NA
v_call: TRBV9

cdr3_aa: CSASSPISGNTIYF
cdr3_nt: TGCAGTGCTAGTAGCCCGATCTCTGGAAACACCATATATTTT
clone_size: once
j_call: TRBJ1-3
d_call: NA
v_call: TRBV20-1

cdr3_aa: CATSRDKGETQYF
cdr3_nt: TGTGCCACCAGCAGAGATAAGGGGGAGACCCAGTACTTC
clone_size: NA
j_call: TRBJ2-5
d_call: NA
v_call: TRBV15

cdr3_aa: CASSANPGEQFF
cdr3_nt: TGTGCCAGCAGTGCCAACCCAGGTGAACAGTTCTTC
clone_size: NA
j_call: TRBJ2-1
d_call: NA
v_call: TRBV6-2/TRBV6-3

cdr3_aa: CASSLEGGNEKLFF
cdr3_nt: TGCGCCAGCTCTCTGGAAGGAGGTAATGAAAAACTGTTTTTT
clone_size: once
j_call: TRBJ1-4
d_call: NA
v_call: TRBV5-1

cdr3_aa: CASSLDLRTEAFF
cdr3_nt: TGTGCCAGCAGCTTAGATCTACGCACTGAAGCTTTCTTT
clone_size: NA
j_call: TRBJ1-1
d_call: NA
v_call: TRBV11-3

cdr3_aa: CASSFQALGKNIQYF
cdr3_nt: TGTGCCAGCAGTTTTCAGGCGTTAGGCAAAAACATTCAGTACTTC
clone_size: NA
j_call: TRBJ2-4
d_call: NA
v_call: TRBV27

cdr3_aa: CASSPDRVRNSPLHF
cdr3_nt: TGTGCCAGCAGTCCGGACAGGGTCAGGAATTCACCCCTCCACTTT
clone_size: once
j_call: TRBJ1-6
d_call: TRBD1
v_call: TRBV27

cdr3_aa: CASGGTYGYTF
cdr3_nt: TGTGCCAGCGGGGGGACCTATGGCTACACCTTC
clone_size: NA
j_call: TRBJ1-2
d_call: NA
v_call: TRBV12-3/TRBV12-4

cdr3_aa: CASSPMGPVAKNIQYF
cdr3_nt: TGTGCCAGCAGTCCAATGGGCCCGGTAGCCAAAAACATTCAGTACTTC
clone_size: NA
j_call: TRBJ2-4
d_call: NA
v_call: TRBV2

cdr3_aa: CASSLRTQSSYNEQFF
cdr3_nt: TGTGCCAGCAGCTTACGAACACAGAGCTCCTACAATGAGCAGTTCTTC
clone_size: once
j_call: TRBJ2-1
d_call: NA
v_call: TRBV7-6

cdr3_aa: CASSRDRGRYGYTF
cdr3_nt: TGTGCCAGCAGCCGGGACAGGGGGCGTTATGGCTACACCTTC
clone_size: NA
j_call: TRBJ1-2
d_call: TRBD1
v_call: TRBV3-1/TRBV3-2

cdr3_aa: CASSEGGPAFSGNTIYF
cdr3_nt: TGTGCCAGCAGTGAAGGGGGCCCGGCGTTCTCTGGAAACACCATATATTTT
clone_size: NA
j_call: TRBJ1-3
d_call: NA
v_call: TRBV2

cdr3_aa: CASSYSGHLSGNTIYF
cdr3_nt: TGTGCCAGCAGTTACTCCGGACACCTCTCTGGAAACACCATATATTTT
clone_size: NA
j_call: TRBJ1-3
d_call: NA
v_call: TRBV6-5

cdr3_aa: CASSEYGGSAEAFF
cdr3_nt: TGTGCCAGCAGTGAATACGGGGGTAGTGCTGAAGCTTTCTTT
clone_size: NA
j_call: TRBJ1-1
d_call: NA
v_call: TRBV25-1

cdr3_aa: CASSAFSGASYNEQFF
cdr3_nt: TGTGCCAGCAGCGCATTTAGCGGGGCATCTTACAATGAGCAGTTCTTC
clone_size: NA
j_call: TRBJ2-1
d_call: TRBD2
v_call: TRBV9

cdr3_aa: CASSVATRGGGETQYF
cdr3_nt: TGTGCCAGCAGCGTAGCTACACGAGGGGGCGGGGAGACCCAGTACTTC
clone_size: NA
j_call: TRBJ2-5
d_call: TRBD1
v_call: TRBV9

cdr3_aa: CSGTTGTAHVF
cdr3_nt: TGCAGCGGTACGACCGGGACAGCACATGTTTTT
clone_size: NA
j_call: TRBJ1-3
d_call: TRBD1
v_call: TRBV29-1

cdr3_aa: CASSGSGIGGYTF
cdr3_nt: TGTGCCAGCAGTGGATCTGGGATCGGGGGCTACACCTTC
clone_size: NA
j_call: TRBJ1-2
d_call: NA
v_call: TRBV2

cdr3_aa: CASSVTGPTEAFF
cdr3_nt: TGTGCCAGCAGCGTTACAGGGCCCACTGAAGCTTTCTTT
clone_size: NA
j_call: TRBJ1-1
d_call: NA
v_call: TRBV27

cdr3_aa: CASSTGTGGKYDYGYTF
cdr3_nt: TGTGCCAGCAGCACCGGGACAGGGGGGAAGTACGACTATGGCTACACCTTC
clone_size: NA
j_call: TRBJ1-2
d_call: TRBD1
v_call: TRBV13

cdr3_aa: CASRPLAGNTDTQYF
cdr3_nt: TGTGCCAGCAGGCCTCTAGCAGGAAACACAGATACGCAGTATTTT
clone_size: NA
j_call: TRBJ2-3
d_call: NA
v_call: TRBV7-6

cdr3_aa: CASSSGQPYTEAFF
cdr3_nt: TGTGCCAGCAGTTCGGGACAGCCCTACACTGAAGCTTTCTTT
clone_size: NA
j_call: TRBJ1-1
d_call: TRBD1
v_call: TRBV28

cdr3_aa: CASSLLGARNYGYTF
cdr3_nt: TGTGCCAGCAGCCTTCTTGGGGCGCGGAACTATGGCTACACCTTC
clone_size: NA
j_call: TRBJ1-2
d_call: NA
v_call: TRBV7-8

cdr3_aa: CASSPNVGYGYTF
cdr3_nt: TGTGCCAGCAGCCCGAACGTGGGCTATGGCTACACCTTC
clone_size: NA
j_call: TRBJ1-2
d_call: NA
v_call: TRBV14

cdr3_aa: CASSPTGGSAEAFF
cdr3_nt: TGTGCCAGCAGCCCGACAGGGGGTTCCGCTGAAGCTTTCTTT
clone_size: NA
j_call: TRBJ1-1
d_call: TRBD1
v_call: TRBV7-9

cdr3_aa: CASSQSNSNQPQHF
cdr3_nt: TGTGCCAGCAGCCAAAGTAATAGCAATCAGCCCCAGCATTTT
clone_size: NA
j_call: TRBJ1-5
d_call: NA
v_call: TRBV14

cdr3_aa: CASSLEQLNYGYTF
cdr3_nt: TGTGCCAGCAGCTTGGAACAGCTTAACTATGGCTACACCTTC
clone_size: NA
j_call: TRBJ1-2
d_call: NA
v_call: TRBV5-4

cdr3_aa: CASSFPPNQPQHF
cdr3_nt: TGTGCCAGCAGCTTTCCCCCCAATCAGCCCCAGCATTTT
clone_size: NA
j_call: TRBJ1-5
d_call: NA
v_call: TRBV5-8

cdr3_aa: CASSRTGEGKNIQYF
cdr3_nt: TGTGCCAGTAGTAGAACAGGGGAGGGCAAAAACATTCAGTACTTC
clone_size: once
j_call: TRBJ2-4
d_call: NA
v_call: TRBV19

cdr3_aa: CASSTDGSSDSNQPQHF
cdr3_nt: TGTGCCAGTAGTACAGACGGGTCGTCGGATAGCAATCAGCCCCAGCATTTT
clone_size: NA
j_call: TRBJ1-5
d_call: NA
v_call: TRBV19

cdr3_aa: CASSPTWETNYGYTF
cdr3_nt: TGTGCCAGCAGCCCCACGTGGGAAACAAACTATGGCTACACCTTC
clone_size: NA
j_call: TRBJ1-2
d_call: NA
v_call: TRBV27

cdr3_aa: CASSSEGRQPQHF
cdr3_nt: TGTGCCAGTAGTTCGGAGGGGAGGCAGCCCCAGCATTTT
clone_size: NA
j_call: TRBJ1-5
d_call: NA
v_call: TRBV19

cdr3_aa: CATSRGTYNNSPLHF
cdr3_nt: TGTGCCACCAGCAGAGGTACATACAATAATTCACCCCTCCACTTT
clone_size: few
j_call: TRBJ1-6
d_call: NA
v_call: TRBV15

cdr3_aa: CAISGSGAYTGELFF
cdr3_nt: TGTGCCATCAGTGGTTCAGGGGCCTACACCGGGGAGCTGTTTTTT
clone_size: NA
j_call: TRBJ2-2
d_call: NA
v_call: TRBV10-3

cdr3_aa: CASTPGQNLRYGYTF
cdr3_nt: TGCGCCAGCACCCCGGGACAGAACCTTCGCTATGGCTACACCTTC
clone_size: NA
j_call: TRBJ1-2
d_call: TRBD1
v_call: TRBV5-1

cdr3_aa: CAISGAGANVLTF
cdr3_nt: TGTGCCATCTCAGGGGCTGGGGCCAACGTCCTGACTTTC
clone_size: NA
j_call: TRBJ2-6
d_call: NA
v_call: TRBV24-1

cdr3_aa: CASSGGTGSTEAFF
cdr3_nt: TGTGCCAGCAGTGGAGGGACAGGGAGTACTGAAGCTTTCTTT
clone_size: NA
j_call: TRBJ1-1
d_call: TRBD1
v_call: TRBV2

cdr3_aa: CSVEWAHYGYTF
cdr3_nt: TGCAGCGTTGAATGGGCACACTATGGCTACACCTTC
clone_size: NA
j_call: TRBJ1-2
d_call: NA
v_call: TRBV29-1

cdr3_aa: CASSQEGLAGGPYPTDTQYF
cdr3_nt: TGTGCCAGCAGCCAAGAGGGCCTAGCGGGGGGTCCCTACCCCACAGATACGCAGTATTTT
clone_size: NA
j_call: TRBJ2-3
d_call: TRBD2
v_call: TRBV4-2

cdr3_aa: CASSLGFRTEAFF
cdr3_nt: TGTGCCAGCAGCTTGGGGTTTCGCACTGAAGCTTTCTTT
clone_size: NA
j_call: TRBJ1-1
d_call: NA
v_call: TRBV7-3

cdr3_aa: CASSTDHMNTEAFF
cdr3_nt: TGCGCCAGCAGCACGGATCACATGAACACTGAAGCTTTCTTT
clone_size: NA
j_call: TRBJ1-1
d_call: NA
v_call: TRBV5-1

cdr3_aa: CASTILAGAYTEAFF
cdr3_nt: TGTGCCAGTACCATACTAGCAGGGGCGTACACTGAAGCTTTCTTT
clone_size: NA
j_call: TRBJ1-1
d_call: NA
v_call: TRBV19

cdr3_aa: CASSHPGQGETEAFF
cdr3_nt: TGCGCCAGCAGCCACCCGGGACAGGGTGAAACTGAAGCTTTCTTT
clone_size: few
j_call: TRBJ1-1
d_call: TRBD1
v_call: TRBV4-1

cdr3_aa: CAWSHGGSNQPQHF
cdr3_nt: TGTGCCTGGAGTCACGGGGGCAGCAATCAGCCCCAGCATTTT
clone_size: NA
j_call: TRBJ1-5
d_call: NA
v_call: TRBV30

cdr3_aa: CASRFSGGAKETQYF
cdr3_nt: TGTGCCAGCAGATTTAGCGGGGGGGCGAAAGAGACCCAGTACTTC
clone_size: NA
j_call: TRBJ2-5
d_call: TRBD2
v_call: TRBV5-4

cdr3_aa: CASSPGGLAVTSTDTQYF
cdr3_nt: TGTGCCAGCTCACCAGGGGGACTAGCGGTGACTAGCACAGATACGCAGTATTTT
clone_size: NA
j_call: TRBJ2-3
d_call: TRBD2
v_call: TRBV18